Each of the 29 T cell receptor beta chains below was sequenced from the same sample in a study of human T cells and chemical hapten exposure. The time point was: pre-sensitization, week 0. This sample's treatment: therapeutic diphenylcyclopropenone sensitization with weekly scalp DPC. TCRdb itself ran the RACE reads through MiXCR, one entry per CDR3 protein. The data contain about 74,000 distinct CDR3 sequences, 11% to 15% of them seen just once; the ten biggest clones take up 4.6%. The source was whole blood, collected in connection with sensitization to the hapten diphenylcyclopropenone (DPC). Source of these receptors: a woman aged 45-59 years with alopecia areata. Some clones in this sample may be carry-over from other donors' samples.

This clonotype was counted many times. The V gene is TRBV6-2 or TRBV6-3, the J gene TRBJ2-1, with 15 bases matching TRBD2. The CDR3 spans 20 residues. J was trimmed by 6 bases and V by 1 base; bases with no gene match: 13. Germline-derived CDR1 and CDR2 are MNHEY and SVGEGT. The CDR3 spells CASSYWGLAGGGKLANEQFF. CDR3 bases: TGTGCCAGCAGTTACTGGGGACTAGCGGGAGGCGGTAAACTAGCCAATGAGCAGTTCTTC.

This clonotype was seen a few times. The gene calls are TRBV6-5 and TRBJ1-4, with a possible D match to TRBD1 (6 bases). CDR1 is MNHEY and CDR2 is SVGAGI in the germline V gene. V lost 0 bases and J lost 6, with 11 bases in between. This CDR3 has 15 amino acids. The CDR3 is CASSYSGARDEKLFF. In DNA, the CDR3 is TGTGCCAGCAGTTACTCGGGGGCGCGGGATGAAAAACTGTTTTTT.

This clonotype has at least ten counts. J is TRBJ2-7 and V is TRBV27; maybe TRBD2 (7 bases). Germline assignment: CDR1 MNHEY and CDR2 SMNVEV (reference sequence). V shed 3 bases and J shed 6 bases, with 18 bases lying between them. The length of the CDR3 is 15 residues. The CDR3 protein is CASSFGAGAGSEQYF. The CDR3 coding sequence is TGTGCCAGCAGTTTCGGGGCGGGGGCCGGGAGCGAGCAGTACTTC.

This clonotype was counted between two and nine times. The chain is built from TRBV18 and TRBJ1-3, with D hard to call. Germline V gene sequence: CDR1 KGHSH, CDR2 LQKENI. The ends were cut back, 2 bases at V and 11 bases at J, with 16 bases in the middle. CDR3 length equals 14 residues. The CDR3 protein is CASSPEPGSGAIYF. DNA for the CDR3: TGTGCCAGCTCACCAGAGCCGGGATCCGGAGCCATATATTTT. The variable domain in full, completed from reference TRBV18 and TRBJ1-3, reads NAGVMQNPRHLVRRRGQEARLRCSPMKGHSHVYWYRQLPEEGLKFMVYLQKENIIDESGMPKERFSAEFPKEGPSILRIQQVVRGDSAAYFCASSPEPGSGAIYFGEGSWLTVV.

This clonotype turned up a few times. This sequence joins TRBV28 and TRBJ2-7; D unresolved. The CDR3 loop spans 15 amino acids. V gave up 0 bases and J gave up 1 base, with 10 bases separating them. CDR1 and CDR2 (germline): MDHEN, SYDVKM. CDR3 coding DNA: TGTGCCAGCAGTTTATGGGGTTCATCTTCCTACGAGCAGTACTTC. Translation gives CASSLWGSSSYEQYF.

The chain has TRBV11-2 and TRBJ2-2; D may be TRBD1 (6 bases). The CDR3 totals 14 residues. Trimming pared 6 bases from V and 4 bases from J, leaving 12 bases between. CDR1 is SGHAT and CDR2 is FQNNGV in the germline V gene. CDR3 nucleotides: TGTGCCAGCAGGGCGGACAGATTCACCGGGGAGCTGTTTTTT. Translating it yields CASRADRFTGELFF. The full variable domain, its missing parts supplied by reference TRBV11-2 and TRBJ2-2, is EAGVAQSPRYKIIEKRQSVAFWCNPISGHATLYWYQQILGQGPKLLIQFQNNGVVDDSQLPKDRFSAERLKGVDSTLKIQPAKLEDSAVYLCASRADRFTGELFFGEGSRLTVL.

This chain uses TRBV15 with TRBJ1-5; unclear D gene. The CDR3 contains 16 residues. With 2 bases removed from V and 4 bases from J, the gap between germline ends came to 15 bases. Germline CDR1 reads LNHNV; CDR2 reads YYDKDF (reference sequence). The CDR3 nucleotides are TGTGCCACCAGCAGAATTGGTGGCCTCCCAAATCAGCCCCAGCATTTT. Its protein product is CATSRIGGLPNQPQHF.

V is TRBV9 and J is TRBJ2-3; a weak D match, TRBD2 (5 bases). Germline V lookup: CDR1 SGDLS, CDR2 YYNGEE. V was trimmed by 2 bases and J by 3 bases, leaving 7 bases between them. This CDR3 is built from 13 residues. CDR3 coding DNA: TGTGCCAGCAGCGTTCCGGGGACAGATACGCAGTATTTT. Amino acids: CASSVPGTDTQYF.

This clonotype was seen only a few times. The rearrangement joins TRBV19 to TRBJ2-2; no definite D call. The CDR3 contains 15 residues. The ends were cut back, 4 bases at V and 8 bases at J, with 17 bases in the middle. In germline, CDR1 is LNHDA, CDR2 SQIVND (reference sequence). The CDR3 spells CASSTAGGSLGELFF. For the CDR3, the DNA is TGTGCCAGTAGTACCGCAGGTGGTTCTCTGGGGGAGCTGTTTTTT.

This chain uses TRBV3-1 with TRBJ2-4; TRBD2 matches 8 bases. V shed 3 bases, J shed 4 bases, and the junction held 5 bases outside the gene matches. The CDR3 spans 15 residues. Germline CDR1 is LGHDT and CDR2 is YNNKEL (reference sequence). CDR3 sequence (DNA): TGTGCCAGCAGCCAGGGAACTAGCGGAAAAAACATTCAGTACTTC. It specifies CASSQGTSGKNIQYF.

There are a few counts of this clonotype. This chain uses TRBV7-9 with TRBJ1-1; possible D gene TRBD1, 6 bases. Trimming removed 5 bases at V and 7 bases at J, with 11 bases between. This CDR3 region has 12 residues. Germline values: CDR1 SEHNR, CDR2 FQNEAQ (reference sequence). The CDR3 spells CASSPTGIEAFF. CDR3 DNA sequence: TGTGCCAGCAGCCCAACAGGGATTGAAGCTTTCTTT. Using reference TRBV7-9 and TRBJ1-1 for the parts outside the CDR3, the full variable domain is DTGVSQNPRHKITKRGQNVTFRCDPISEHNRLYWYRQTLGQGPEFLTYFQNEAQLEKSRLLSDRFSAERPKGSFSTLEIQRTEQGDSAMYLCASSPTGIEAFFGQGTRLTVV.

This clonotype was detected a few times. This sequence joins TRBV18 and TRBJ2-1, with D maybe TRBD2 (6 bases). Germline-derived CDR1 and CDR2 are KGHSH and LQKENI. V was shortened by 3 bases and J by 5 bases, with 11 bases between the two germline ends. The CDR3 sequence is 14 residues long. The CDR3 here is CASSPRGGNNEQFF. The CDR3 nucleotides are TGTGCCAGCTCACCTCGGGGAGGCAACAATGAGCAGTTCTTC.

This chain connects TRBV6-5 to TRBJ2-7; D might be TRBD1 (6 bases). V gave up 8 bases and J gave up 2 bases, with 13 bases separating them. The CDR3 extends over 13 amino acids. CDR1 and CDR2 (germline): MNHEY, SVGAGI. CDR3 in DNA: TGTGCCAGCCGGACAGAGAGAACCTACGAGCAGTACTTC. Amino acid sequence: CASRTERTYEQYF.

This clonotype appeared a few times. The gene calls are TRBV10-3 and TRBJ2-5; 10 positions match TRBD1. With 6 bases clipped from V and 2 bases from J, the junction kept 6 bases outside the gene matches. The CDR3 runs 15 residues. Germline V gives CDR1 ENHRY, CDR2 SYGVKD. The CDR3: CAIRGTGDTQETQYF. The CDR3 nucleotides read TGTGCCATCAGAGGGACAGGGGACACGCAAGAGACCCAGTACTTC.

This clonotype was counted a few times. The J gene is TRBJ2-7, the V gene TRBV18, with 9 bases identical to TRBD1. This CDR3 has 16 amino acids. Trimming at V came to 4 bases and at J to 2 bases, leaving 9 bases not matched to a gene. CDR1 KGHSH and CDR2 LQKENI come from the germline V gene. This CDR3 is CASSLRAGTGPYEQYF. The CDR3 DNA follows: TGTGCCAGCTCACTAAGAGCGGGGACAGGGCCCTACGAGCAGTACTTC.

This clonotype was seen many times. This chain uses TRBV7-2 with TRBJ1-1; TRBD1 matches 8 bases. The CDR3 has 15 residues. Germline values: CDR1 SGHTA, CDR2 FQGNSA. After removal of 1 base from V and 8 bases from J, the junction contained 9 bases not matched to a gene. The CDR3 is CASSLVGGQGREAFF. Written as DNA, the CDR3 is TGTGCCAGCAGCTTAGTCGGCGGACAGGGCAGAGAAGCTTTCTTT.

V and J are TRBV7-9 and TRBJ2-1; TRBD2 matches 14 bases. CDR3 size: 19 residues. V dropped 5 bases and J dropped 5; count of bases not matched to a gene: 14. Germline V lookup: CDR1 SEHNR, CDR2 FQNEAQ (reference sequence). CDR3 sequence (DNA): TGTGCCAGCAGCCTAACCGGGACTAGCGGGAGAGTCGTGGACAATGAGCAGTTCTTC. Its protein product is CASSLTGTSGRVVDNEQFF.

This clonotype has more than one count but fewer than ten. The chain has TRBV29-1 and TRBJ1-4; D unclear. The ends were cut back, 4 bases at V and 5 bases at J, with 8 bases in the middle. CDR3 length: 12 amino acids. Germline lookup yields CDR1 SQVTM and CDR2 ANQGSEA. DNA for the CDR3: TGCAGCGTTGGAGACGTAAATGAAAAACTGTTTTTT. It translates to CSVGDVNEKLFF.

The rearrangement uses TRBV7-8 and TRBJ2-1, with D uncertain. Germline V gene lookup returns CDR1 SGHVS and CDR2 FQNEAQ. V was trimmed by 4 bases and J by 0 bases, leaving 10 bases between them. This CDR3 region has 15 residues. In nucleotides, the CDR3 is TGTGCCAGCAGCTCCACTGGGAACTCCTACAATGAGCAGTTCTTC. As protein: CASSSTGNSYNEQFF.

This chain connects TRBV7-2 to TRBJ2-1; 12 bases agree with TRBD2. V trimming: 1 base; J trimming: 4 bases; junction bases outside the gene matches: 17. The length of the CDR3 is 21 residues. Germline-derived CDR1 and CDR2 are SGHTA and FQGNSA. CDR3 loop: CASSLDAIVLAGGPGYNEQFF. CDR3 sequence (DNA): TGTGCCAGCAGCTTAGATGCAATTGTGCTAGCGGGAGGGCCGGGGTACAATGAGCAGTTCTTC.

This clonotype was detected a few times. The genes are TRBV9 and TRBJ2-6, with 8 bases that match TRBD1. The CDR3 has 19 amino acids. In germline, CDR1 is SGDLS, CDR2 YYNGEE. V shed 4 bases and J 0 bases; nucleotides not matched to a gene: 12. The CDR3 region is CASSTTGQGPLSGANVLTF. The CDR3 DNA is TGTGCCAGCAGCACAACCGGACAGGGCCCTCTCTCTGGGGCCAACGTCCTGACTTTC.

This clonotype was picked up one time. This chain uses TRBV4-1 with TRBJ2-3; D uncertain. The CDR3 has 16 amino acids. V was cut by 0 bases and J by 2 bases, with 12 bases left in between. Germline V lookup: CDR1 MGHRA, CDR2 YSYEKL. CDR3 nucleotide sequence: TGCGCCAGCAGCCAAGATAGAGCGCAGAACACAGATACGCAGTATTTT. It encodes CASSQDRAQNTDTQYF.

This rearrangement joins TRBV6-2 or TRBV6-3 to TRBJ1-1; TRBD1 matches at 10 bases. Germline CDR1 and CDR2: MNHEY and SVGEGT. This CDR3 has 14 residues. V shed 5 bases, J shed 2 bases, and the junction held 2 bases outside the gene matches. The CDR3: CASSDRGLNTEAFF. The CDR3 DNA follows: TGTGCCAGCAGTGACAGGGGGCTCAACACTGAAGCTTTCTTT.

V is TRBV29-1 and J is TRBJ2-7; D is unresolved. Trimming cost V 6 bases and J 3 bases, with 6 bases left between them. The germline gives CDR1 SQVTM, CDR2 ANQGSEA. The CDR3 totals 10 residues. CDR3 amino acids: CSVWDYEQYF. For the CDR3, the DNA is TGCAGCGTGTGGGACTACGAGCAGTACTTC.

This clonotype was counted between two and nine times. The CDR3 is CASSLGDRNNSPLHF. CDR3 nucleotide sequence: TGTGCCAGCAGCTTGGGGGACAGAAATAATTCACCCCTCCACTTT. V usage is TRBV7-9 and J usage is TRBJ1-6; 7 bases are shared with TRBD1. Trimming took 3 bases from V and 5 from J; bases not matched to a gene: 4. Germline loops: CDR1 SEHNR, CDR2 FQNEAQ (reference sequence). The CDR3 totals 15 residues.

Here the CDR3 reads CASSLGIYSEKLFF. CDR3 in DNA: TGTGCCAGCAGCTTAGGTATCTACAGTGAAAAACTGTTTTTT. This chain uses TRBV7-8 with TRBJ1-4; D not certain. This CDR3 is built from 14 residues. Per the germline V gene, CDR1 is SGHVS and CDR2 is FQNEAQ. V lost 1 base and J 7 bases, leaving 10 bases between the germline ends.

The chain has TRBV7-9 and TRBJ1-6; D unclear. CDR1 is SEHNR, CDR2 FQNEAQ, per germline (reference sequence). V lost 3 bases, J lost 5 bases, and 8 bases lay in between. The CDR3 runs 14 residues. CDR3 nucleotides: TGTGCCAGCAGCTTGGGCAGGAATAATTCACCCCTCCACTTT. Its protein is CASSLGRNNSPLHF.

The chain has TRBV19 and TRBJ2-7, with 13 bases fitting TRBD2. Germline V lookup: CDR1 LNHDA, CDR2 SQIVND (reference sequence). The CDR3 loop spans 15 amino acids. V was pared by 6 bases and J by 3 bases, with 5 bases of the junction left unmatched. The CDR3 nucleotides are TGTGCCAGTAGCGCGACTAGCGGGAGGTTCTACGAGCAGTACTTC. This gives the protein CASSATSGRFYEQYF.

The chain employs TRBV7-2 and TRBJ2-5; 14 bases match TRBD2. The length of the CDR3 is 18 residues. Trimming took 1 base from V and 4 from J; bases not matched to a gene: 8. Germline CDR1 SGHTA, CDR2 FQGNSA. The CDR3 sequence is CASSLGGGLAGDRETQYF. The DNA for the CDR3 is TGTGCCAGCAGCTTAGGAGGGGGACTAGCGGGAGATCGAGAGACCCAGTACTTC. The variable domain in full, with the rest retrieved from reference TRBV7-2 and TRBJ2-5, is GAGVSQSPSNKVTEKGKDVELRCDPISGHTALYWYRQSLGQGLEFLIYFQGNSAPDKSGLPSDRFSAERTGGSVSTLTIQRTQQEDSAVYLCASSLGGGLAGDRETQYFGPGTRLLVL.